This is a list of T cell receptor beta chains from one sample in a study of T cells after yellow fever vaccination. TCRdb fed the 5' RACE reads into MiXCR, producing one record per CDR3 protein. Among approximately 160,000 distinct CDR3 sequences, roughly a tenth were seen once, and the ten largest hold 35% to 40%. The input for sequencing was CD8+ T cells sorted from PBMCs, taken 45 days after the yellow fever booster vaccination. The receptors originated from a man in his late teens or twenties who received the YFV17D yellow fever vaccine. The CDR3 runs from the conserved cysteine through the conserved F or W. Fields, in order: D gene, V gene, J gene, clone size, CDR3 protein, CDR3 DNA. A D gene is named only where the DNA matches it firmly. For some rows the clone size is stated as once, few or many, or as a class when expanded; others skip it.

d_gene: .; v_gene: TRBV6-2/TRBV6-3; j_gene: TRBJ2-7; abundance: .; CDR3aa: CASSYILGTTYEQYF; CDR3nt: TGTGCCAGCAGTTACATCCTCGGGACCACCTACGAGCAGTACTTC
d_gene: .; v_gene: TRBV7-3; j_gene: TRBJ2-3; abundance: few; CDR3aa: CASSPDGADTQYF; CDR3nt: TGTGCCAGCAGCCCCGACGGCGCTGATACGCAGTATTTT
d_gene: .; v_gene: TRBV20-1; j_gene: TRBJ1-6; abundance: once; CDR3aa: CSARDGDTYSPLHF; CDR3nt: TGCAGTGCCAGAGATGGGGACACCTATTCACCCCTCCACTTT
d_gene: .; v_gene: TRBV5-1; j_gene: TRBJ2-1; abundance: few; CDR3aa: CASAARGNYNEQFF; CDR3nt: TGCGCCAGCGCGGCGCGCGGGAACTACAATGAGCAGTTCTTC
d_gene: .; v_gene: TRBV4-3; j_gene: TRBJ1-5; abundance: .; CDR3aa: CASSQDAYRVYDNQPQHF; CDR3nt: TGCGCCAGCAGCCAAGATGCATACAGGGTGTACGACAATCAGCCCCAGCATTTT
d_gene: .; v_gene: TRBV7-8; j_gene: TRBJ1-1; abundance: .; CDR3aa: CASSQQVNTEAFF; CDR3nt: TGTGCCAGCAGCCAACAAGTGAACACTGAAGCTTTCTTT
d_gene: .; v_gene: TRBV7-9; j_gene: TRBJ2-2; abundance: .; CDR3aa: CASSPLSDRSGELFF; CDR3nt: TGTGCCAGCAGCCCCCTGTCCGACAGGTCCGGGGAGCTGTTTTTT
d_gene: .; v_gene: TRBV6-2/TRBV6-3; j_gene: TRBJ2-2; abundance: few; CDR3aa: CASSYRAGRTGELFF; CDR3nt: TGTGCCAGCAGTTACCGGGCAGGGCGCACCGGGGAGCTGTTTTTT
d_gene: TRBD1; v_gene: TRBV29-1; j_gene: TRBJ2-5; abundance: many; CDR3aa: CSVEYRGQGETQYF; CDR3nt: TGCAGCGTGGAATACAGGGGGCAGGGGGAGACCCAGTACTTC
d_gene: TRBD1; v_gene: TRBV6-7; j_gene: TRBJ2-2; abundance: .; CDR3aa: CASEGGQPSGELFF; CDR3nt: TGTGCCAGCGAAGGGGGACAGCCTAGCGGGGAGCTGTTTTTT
d_gene: .; v_gene: TRBV15; j_gene: TRBJ1-2; abundance: few; CDR3aa: CATSRVGGPYGYTF; CDR3nt: TGTGCCACCAGCAGAGTCGGGGGACCCTATGGCTACACCTTC
d_gene: TRBD1; v_gene: TRBV6-5; j_gene: TRBJ2-7; abundance: .; CDR3aa: CASSYGNRGQEYF; CDR3nt: TGTGCCAGCAGTTACGGAAACAGGGGCCAGGAGTACTTC
d_gene: TRBD1; v_gene: TRBV5-6; j_gene: TRBJ1-6; abundance: .; CDR3aa: CASRSGTGRNSPLHF; CDR3nt: TGTGCCAGCAGGTCAGGGACAGGGAGGAATTCACCCCTCCACTTT
d_gene: .; v_gene: TRBV7-9; j_gene: TRBJ2-2; abundance: many; CDR3aa: CASSLSPSQAGELFF; CDR3nt: TGTGCCAGCAGCTTGAGTCCCTCCCAGGCCGGGGAGCTGTTTTTT
d_gene: .; v_gene: TRBV7-9; j_gene: TRBJ1-5; abundance: .; CDR3aa: CASSLDGVGNQPQHF; CDR3nt: TGTGCCAGCAGCTTGGACGGGGTCGGGAATCAGCCCCAGCATTTT
d_gene: TRBD1; v_gene: TRBV10-2; j_gene: TRBJ2-7; abundance: few; CDR3aa: CASSINRDRLSYEQYF; CDR3nt: TGCGCCAGCAGCATTAACCGGGACAGGCTATCCTACGAGCAGTACTTC
d_gene: .; v_gene: TRBV9; j_gene: TRBJ2-5; abundance: many; CDR3aa: CASSVGSRQETQYF; CDR3nt: TGTGCCAGCAGCGTGGGCAGTCGACAAGAGACCCAGTACTTC
d_gene: TRBD2; v_gene: TRBV27; j_gene: TRBJ2-1; abundance: many; CDR3aa: CASSQRGGYNEQFF; CDR3nt: TGTGCCAGTTCCCAGCGGGGGGGGTACAATGAGCAGTTCTTC
d_gene: TRBD2; v_gene: TRBV3-1; j_gene: TRBJ2-2; abundance: .; CDR3aa: CASKGYSGGHLGATGELFF; CDR3nt: TGTGCCAGCAAAGGCTATAGCGGGGGACACCTTGGGGCCACCGGGGAGCTGTTTTTT
d_gene: .; v_gene: TRBV15; j_gene: TRBJ2-5; abundance: many; CDR3aa: CATSSLGRQQETQYF; CDR3nt: TGTGCCACCAGCAGTTTGGGACGCCAACAAGAGACCCAGTACTTC
d_gene: TRBD1; v_gene: TRBV7-8; j_gene: TRBJ1-2; abundance: .; CDR3aa: CASSTQTGKGYTF; CDR3nt: TGTGCCAGCAGCACCCAGACAGGGAAGGGCTACACCTTC
d_gene: TRBD2; v_gene: TRBV20-1; j_gene: TRBJ2-4; abundance: .; CDR3aa: CSGEDGTSGAKNIQYF; CDR3nt: TGCAGTGGCGAAGACGGGACTAGCGGGGCCAAAAACATTCAGTACTTC
d_gene: TRBD2; v_gene: TRBV27; j_gene: TRBJ2-3; abundance: .; CDR3aa: CASTVAGVRTDTQYF; CDR3nt: TGTGCCAGCACTGTAGCGGGGGTGCGCACAGATACGCAGTATTTT
d_gene: TRBD2; v_gene: TRBV4-2; j_gene: TRBJ2-1; abundance: many; CDR3aa: CASSQDSGGPNEQFF; CDR3nt: TGTGCCAGCAGCCAAGATAGCGGGGGGCCCAATGAGCAGTTCTTC
d_gene: TRBD2; v_gene: TRBV27; j_gene: TRBJ2-1; abundance: few; CDR3aa: CASRTSGGRWREQFF; CDR3nt: TGTGCCAGCAGGACCAGCGGGGGGCGGTGGAGGGAGCAGTTCTTC
d_gene: .; v_gene: TRBV27; j_gene: TRBJ1-2; abundance: .; CDR3aa: CASSGDRVYGYTF; CDR3nt: TGTGCCAGCAGTGGGGATAGGGTCTATGGCTACACCTTC
d_gene: .; v_gene: TRBV7-9; j_gene: TRBJ1-1; abundance: .; CDR3aa: CASSPTQGDPEAFF; CDR3nt: TGTGCCAGCAGTCCAACACAGGGCGATCCTGAAGCTTTCTTT
d_gene: TRBD1; v_gene: TRBV4-1; j_gene: TRBJ1-4; abundance: .; CDR3aa: CASSQPTGEKLFF; CDR3nt: TGCGCCAGCAGCCAACCGACAGGGGAAAAACTGTTTTTT
d_gene: TRBD2; v_gene: TRBV4-1; j_gene: TRBJ2-2; abundance: .; CDR3aa: CASSLRGLAGGNTGELFF; CDR3nt: TGCGCCAGCAGCCTCCGAGGACTAGCGGGGGGGAACACCGGGGAGCTGTTTTTT
d_gene: .; v_gene: TRBV5-1; j_gene: TRBJ1-6; abundance: few; CDR3aa: CASSLLGGSNNSPLHF; CDR3nt: TGCGCCAGCAGCCTCTTAGGGGGTTCCAATAATTCACCCCTCCACTTT